This T cell receptor (beta chain) was identified during a study of blood T cell repertoires in COVID-19. Germline V CDR1 and CDR2: SGHDN, FVKESK. Trimming shortened V by 1 base and J by 7 bases, and 8 bases separated the two germline ends. The CDR3 has 13 residues. The assay was immunoSEQ multiplex PCR, and TCRdb's table has in-frame clones only and misses some. The sample holds some 70,000 clones; roughly four fifths are singletons and the top ten take less than 15%. The receptor was isolated from a man aged 45 to 65 with COVID-19, enrolled during active disease. The source material was peripheral blood. The chain links TRBV14 to TRBJ2-1; no reliable D call. CDR3 nucleotides: TGTGCCAGCAGCCAAGGGGCTCCTAATGAGCAGTTCTTC. Residues: CASSQGAPNEQFF.